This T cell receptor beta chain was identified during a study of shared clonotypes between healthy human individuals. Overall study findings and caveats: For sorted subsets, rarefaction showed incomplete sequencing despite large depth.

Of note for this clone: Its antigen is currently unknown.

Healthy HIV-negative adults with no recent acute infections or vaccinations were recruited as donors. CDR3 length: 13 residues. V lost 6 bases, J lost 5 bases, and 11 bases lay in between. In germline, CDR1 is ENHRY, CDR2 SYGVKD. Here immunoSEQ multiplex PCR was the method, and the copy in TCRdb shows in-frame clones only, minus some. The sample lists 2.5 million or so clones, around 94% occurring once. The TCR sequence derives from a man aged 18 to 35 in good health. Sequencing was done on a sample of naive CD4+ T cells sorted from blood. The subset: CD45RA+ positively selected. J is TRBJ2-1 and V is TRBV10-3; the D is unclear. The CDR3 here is CAIRSSLDNEQFF. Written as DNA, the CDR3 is TGTGCCATCAGAAGTAGCCTGGACAATGAGCAGTTCTTC.